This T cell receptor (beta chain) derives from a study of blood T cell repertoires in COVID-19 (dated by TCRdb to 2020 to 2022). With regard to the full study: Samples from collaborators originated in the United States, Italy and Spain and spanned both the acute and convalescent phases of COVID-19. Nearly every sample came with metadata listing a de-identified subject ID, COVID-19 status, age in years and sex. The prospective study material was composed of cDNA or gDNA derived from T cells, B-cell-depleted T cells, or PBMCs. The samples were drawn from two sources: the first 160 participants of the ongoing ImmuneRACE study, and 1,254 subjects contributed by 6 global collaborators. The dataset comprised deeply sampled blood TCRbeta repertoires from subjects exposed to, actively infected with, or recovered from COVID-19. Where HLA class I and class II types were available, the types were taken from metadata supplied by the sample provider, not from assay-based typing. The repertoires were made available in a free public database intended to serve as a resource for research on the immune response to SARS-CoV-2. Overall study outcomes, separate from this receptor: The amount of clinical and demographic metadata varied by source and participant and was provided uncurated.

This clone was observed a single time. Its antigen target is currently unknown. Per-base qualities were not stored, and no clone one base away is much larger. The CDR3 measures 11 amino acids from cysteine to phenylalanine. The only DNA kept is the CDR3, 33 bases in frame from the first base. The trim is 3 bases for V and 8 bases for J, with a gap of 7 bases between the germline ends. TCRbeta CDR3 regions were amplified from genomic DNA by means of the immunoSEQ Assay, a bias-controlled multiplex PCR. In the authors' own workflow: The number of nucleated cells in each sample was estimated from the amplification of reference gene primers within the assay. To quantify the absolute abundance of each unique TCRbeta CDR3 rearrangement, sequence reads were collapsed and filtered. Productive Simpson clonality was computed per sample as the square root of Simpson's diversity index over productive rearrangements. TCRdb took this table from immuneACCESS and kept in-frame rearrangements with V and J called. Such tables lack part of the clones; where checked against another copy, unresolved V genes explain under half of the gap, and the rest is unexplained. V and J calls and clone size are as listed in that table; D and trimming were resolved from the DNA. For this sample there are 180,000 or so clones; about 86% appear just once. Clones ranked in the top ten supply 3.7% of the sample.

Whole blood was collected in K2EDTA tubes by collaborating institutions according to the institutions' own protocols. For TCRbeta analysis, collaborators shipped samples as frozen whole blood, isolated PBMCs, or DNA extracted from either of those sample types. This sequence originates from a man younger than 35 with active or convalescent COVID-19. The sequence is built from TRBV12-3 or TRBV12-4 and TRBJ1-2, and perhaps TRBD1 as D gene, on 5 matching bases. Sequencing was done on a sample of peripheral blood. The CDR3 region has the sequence CASSFRGGYTF. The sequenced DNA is TGTGCCAGCAGTTTTAGGGGCGGCTACACCTTC.